This T cell receptor beta chain was recorded in a study of CD8+ T cells in alopecia areata listed by TCRdb under 2018. Concerning the study at large: High-throughput TCRbeta sequencing was used to examine T cell clonal expansion in alopecia areata in both the C3H/HeJ mouse model and human patients. Scalp tissue and sorted CD4+ and CD8+ peripheral blood T cells from patchy and totalis/universalis alopecia areata patients and from healthy controls were covered by human TCRbeta sequencing. Amplification of TCRbeta CDR3 regions was done by immunoSEQ multiplex PCR using 35 Vbeta forward primers and 13 Jbeta reverse primers. RNA was extracted with the PAXgene miRNA kit for fixed scalp, the miRNeasy kit for PBMCs, and the RNeasy kit for mouse skin. Clonality in the scalp was compared among normal scalp (n=4), patchy alopecia areata scalp (n=8), and alopecia totalis/universalis scalp (n=8). Overall results and qualifications from the work: TCR sequences shared between patients were less clear than in mice, possibly partly because of HLA diversity in the patient population. Unlike mouse skin, where gammadelta T cells dominate, normal human skin contains resident alphabeta T cells that get sequenced too, which complicates analysis of the scalp TCR repertoire. Compared with normal scalp, lesional scalp had higher clonality and more expanded CD8+ clones, particularly in alopecia totalis/universalis, a pattern that suggests antigenic drive.

The CDR3, from cysteine to phenylalanine, totals 16 residues. CDR3 DNA only is kept here, 48 bases in frame from base 1. CDR1 SEHNR and CDR2 FQNEAQ were looked up in the germline V gene (reference sequence). The junction shows trimming of 0 bases on V and 0 bases on J, plus 6 bases between the germline ends. Concerning this clone itself: It has no known antigen specificity. One base away there is no much larger clone; base qualities are not given.

PBMCs were separated by density centrifugation and stained for CD3, CD4 and CD8, after which CD4+ and CD8+ T cells were sorted on a FACSAria. Scalp biopsies and blood samples were provided by unaffected controls. Libraries were built with the immunoSEQ multiplex PCR assay. RNA was extracted from all samples and reverse transcribed into cDNA, which served as template for TCR sequencing. First-strand cDNA was synthesized using SuperScript III with a 2:1 mix of oligo-dT and random hexamers. A synthetic immune receptor repertoire was used to measure amplification bias, and any remaining bias was corrected computationally. Concerning the study's data processing: After raw reads were preprocessed to remove errors, the CDR3 was defined following IMGT conventions as running from the conserved cysteine to phenylalanine. Clonality was computed as 1 minus the Shannon entropy, with the entropy normalized by log2 of the number of productive unique TCRs. Scalp TCRbeta sequences were cross-referenced with sorted blood CD4 and CD8 repertoires so that the CD4 or CD8 identity of scalp clones could be inferred. TCRdb provides this immuneACCESS table in a form limited to in-frame rearrangements. Some clones are lacking; in checked studies, under half of them reflect an unresolved V gene, and why the rest are absent is not known. V, J and clone size derive from that table, while D and trimming were established from the DNA sequence. In this sample the table shows 110,000 to 150,000 clones, roughly 60% of which occur a single time. The ten largest account for about 38% of the sample.

The origin of this receptor is a human donor in good health. The receptor chain draws on TRBV7-9 and TRBJ2-6; the D gene remains uncertain. Sequenced: CD8+ T cells sorted from blood. The sequenced DNA: TGTGCCAGCAGCTTAGCTCCCCTCTCTGGGGCCAACGTCCTGACTTTC. This sequence encodes CASSLAPLSGANVLTF.